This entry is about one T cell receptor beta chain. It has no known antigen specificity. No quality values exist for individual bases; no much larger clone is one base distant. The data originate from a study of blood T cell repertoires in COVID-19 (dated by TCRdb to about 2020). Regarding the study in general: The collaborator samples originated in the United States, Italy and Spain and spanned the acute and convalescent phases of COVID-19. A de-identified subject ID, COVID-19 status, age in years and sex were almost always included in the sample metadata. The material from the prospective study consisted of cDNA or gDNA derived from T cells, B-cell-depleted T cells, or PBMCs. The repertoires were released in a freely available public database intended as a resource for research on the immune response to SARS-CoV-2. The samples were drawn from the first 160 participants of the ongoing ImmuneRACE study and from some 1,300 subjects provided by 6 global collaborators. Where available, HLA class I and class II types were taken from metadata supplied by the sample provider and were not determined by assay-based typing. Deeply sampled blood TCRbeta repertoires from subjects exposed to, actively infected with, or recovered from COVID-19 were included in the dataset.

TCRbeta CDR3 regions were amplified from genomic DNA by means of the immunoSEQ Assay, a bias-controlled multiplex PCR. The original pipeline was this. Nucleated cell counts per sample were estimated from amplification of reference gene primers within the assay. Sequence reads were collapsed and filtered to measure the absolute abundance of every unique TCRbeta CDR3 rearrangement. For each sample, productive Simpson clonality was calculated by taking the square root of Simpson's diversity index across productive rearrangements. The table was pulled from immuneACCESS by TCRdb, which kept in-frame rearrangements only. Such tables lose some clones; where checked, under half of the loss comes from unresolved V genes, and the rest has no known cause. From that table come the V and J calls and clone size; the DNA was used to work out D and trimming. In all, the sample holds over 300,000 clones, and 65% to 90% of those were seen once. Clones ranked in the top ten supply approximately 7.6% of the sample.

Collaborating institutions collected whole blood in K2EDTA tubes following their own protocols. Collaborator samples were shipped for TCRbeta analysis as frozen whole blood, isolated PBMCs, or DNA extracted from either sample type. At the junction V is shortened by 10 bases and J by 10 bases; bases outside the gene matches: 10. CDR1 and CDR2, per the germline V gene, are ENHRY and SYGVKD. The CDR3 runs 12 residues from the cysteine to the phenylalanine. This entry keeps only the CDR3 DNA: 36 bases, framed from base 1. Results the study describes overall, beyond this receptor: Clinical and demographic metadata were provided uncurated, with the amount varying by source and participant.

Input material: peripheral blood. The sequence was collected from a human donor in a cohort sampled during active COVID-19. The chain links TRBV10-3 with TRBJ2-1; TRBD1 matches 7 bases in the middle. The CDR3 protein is CANSGTVGEQFF. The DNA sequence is TGTGCCAACTCCGGGACAGTTGGCGAGCAGTTCTTC.